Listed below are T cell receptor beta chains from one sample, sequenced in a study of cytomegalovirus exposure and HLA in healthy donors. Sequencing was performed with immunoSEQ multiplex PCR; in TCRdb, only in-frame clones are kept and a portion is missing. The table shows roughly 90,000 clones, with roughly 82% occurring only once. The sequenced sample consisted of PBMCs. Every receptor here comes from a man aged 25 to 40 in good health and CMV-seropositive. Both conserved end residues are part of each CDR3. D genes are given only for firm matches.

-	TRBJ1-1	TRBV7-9	CASSLVDRSKAFF	TGTGCCAGCAGCTTAGTAGACAGGAGTAAAGCTTTCTTT
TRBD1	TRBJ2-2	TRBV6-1	CASSVDRGTGELFF	TGTGCCAGCAGTGTAGACAGGGGTACCGGGGAGCTGTTTTTT
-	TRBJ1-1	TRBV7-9	CASSLALGLVIAEAFF	TGTGCCAGCAGCTTAGCACTGGGACTGGTGATAGCGGAAGCTTTCTTT
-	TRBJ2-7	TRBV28	CASSPSTGISSYEQYF	TGTGCCAGCAGTCCCTCAACAGGGATAAGCTCCTACGAGCAGTACTTC
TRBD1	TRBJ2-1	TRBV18	CASSTGTGAEYEQFF	TGTGCCAGCTCGACCGGGACAGGCGCTGAGTATGAGCAGTTCTTC
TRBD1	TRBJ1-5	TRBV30	CAWSADGRGYRQPQHF	TGTGCCTGGAGCGCCGACGGCAGGGGGTATCGTCAGCCCCAGCATTTT
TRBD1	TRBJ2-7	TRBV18	CASSHDRDEQYF	TGTGCCAGCTCACACGACAGGGACGAGCAGTACTTC
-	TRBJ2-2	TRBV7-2	CASSQQVISNTGELFF	TGTGCCAGCAGCCAACAGGTGATCTCGAACACCGGGGAGCTGTTTTTT
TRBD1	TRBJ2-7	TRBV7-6	CASSSISSTWAGGYEQYF	TGTGCCAGCAGCTCTATATCCTCGACGTGGGCAGGGGGATACGAGCAGTACTTC
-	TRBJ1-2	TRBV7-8	CASSLDRANYGYTF	TGTGCCAGCAGCTTAGACAGAGCTAACTATGGCTACACCTTC
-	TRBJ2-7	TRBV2	CASRVGYVGEQYF	TGTGCCAGCAGAGTGGGCTACGTGGGCGAGCAGTACTTC
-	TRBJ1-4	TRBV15	CATEIFGQPLNEKLFF	TGTGCCACCGAGATATTCGGACAGCCTCTAAATGAAAAACTGTTTTTT